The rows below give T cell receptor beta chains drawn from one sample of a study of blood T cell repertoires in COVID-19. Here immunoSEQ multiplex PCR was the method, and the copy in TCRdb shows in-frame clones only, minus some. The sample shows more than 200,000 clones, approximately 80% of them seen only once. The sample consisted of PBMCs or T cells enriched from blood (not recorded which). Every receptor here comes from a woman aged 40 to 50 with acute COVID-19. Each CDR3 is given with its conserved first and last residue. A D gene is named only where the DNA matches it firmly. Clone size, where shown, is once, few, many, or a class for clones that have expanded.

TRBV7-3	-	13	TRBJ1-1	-	TGTGCCAGCAGCTTTAACTCAAACACTGAAGCTTTCTTT	CASSFNSNTEAFF
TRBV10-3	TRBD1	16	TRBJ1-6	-	TGTGCCATCAGTGAGTCTGGAGGACAGGGGAATTCACCCCTCCACTTT	CAISESGGQGNSPLHF
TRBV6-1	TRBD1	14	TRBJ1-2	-	TGTGCCAGCAGTGAAGGGGACAGGGACTATGGCTACACCTTC	CASSEGDRDYGYTF
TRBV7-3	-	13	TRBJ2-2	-	TGTGCCAGCAGCTCCTTGAGCGCCGGGGAGCTGTTTTTT	CASSSLSAGELFF
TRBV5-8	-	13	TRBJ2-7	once	TGTGCCAGCAGCTTATGGGGGGAAAACGAGCAGTACTTC	CASSLWGENEQYF
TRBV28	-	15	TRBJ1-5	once	TGTGCCAGCAGTTTACCTCCCCGTTCGGTTCAGCCCCAGCATTTT	CASSLPPRSVQPQHF
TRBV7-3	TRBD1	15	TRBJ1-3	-	TGTGCCAGCAGCCAATCAGGGGGAATCGGAAACACCATATATTTT	CASSQSGGIGNTIYF
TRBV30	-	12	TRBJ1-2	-	TGTGCCTGGAGTATTTCCCAGAATGGCTACACCTTC	CAWSISQNGYTF
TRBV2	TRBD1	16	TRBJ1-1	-	TGTGCCAGCAGTGAAAGGCCAGGGGGATCGAACACTGAAGCTTTCTTT	CASSERPGGSNTEAFF
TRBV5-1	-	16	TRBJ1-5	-	TGCGCCAGCAGCTTGGGTTTAGCGGGCACCGGTCAGCCCCAGCATTTT	CASSLGLAGTGQPQHF
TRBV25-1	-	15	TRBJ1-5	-	TGTGCCAGCAGTGAAGAGGCAGGGCCCAATCAGCCCCAGCATTTT	CASSEEAGPNQPQHF
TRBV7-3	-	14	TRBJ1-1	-	TGTGCCAGCAGCTTAGGCAGAGGAAGCACTGAAGCTTTCTTT	CASSLGRGSTEAFF
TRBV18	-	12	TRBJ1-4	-	TGTGCCAGCTCTGGTAGATTTGAAAAACTGTTTTTT	CASSGRFEKLFF
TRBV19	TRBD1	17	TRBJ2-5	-	TGTGCCAGTAGCGGGACAGGAGGAAGATCGGGGCAAGAGACCCAGTACTTC	CASSGTGGRSGQETQYF
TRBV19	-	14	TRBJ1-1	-	TGTGCCAGTAGTCACGACTCGGACTGGAGGTCCCCTTTCTTT	CASSHDSDWRSPFF
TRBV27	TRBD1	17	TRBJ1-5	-	TGTGCCAGCAGTTCAGCGGGGACAGGGTTTCTCAATCAGCCCCAGCATTTT	CASSSAGTGFLNQPQHF
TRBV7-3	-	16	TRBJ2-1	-	TGTGCCAGCAGCTTAGGGGCAGAAAGCTCCTACAATGAGCAGTTCTTC	CASSLGAESSYNEQFF
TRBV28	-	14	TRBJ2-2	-	TGTGCCAGCTGGAGGAGTTCGGAGGGCGGGGAGCTGTTTTTT	CASWRSSEGGELFF
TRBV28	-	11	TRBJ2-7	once	TGTGCCAGCACCTCACAGCTCGAGCAGTACTTC	CASTSQLEQYF
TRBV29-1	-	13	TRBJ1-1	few	TGCAGCGCAAAAAGGGACACGAACACTGAAGCTTTCTTT	CSAKRDTNTEAFF
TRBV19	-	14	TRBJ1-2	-	TGTGCCAGTAGGACGGACTTACAGAACTATGGCTACACCTTC	CASRTDLQNYGYTF
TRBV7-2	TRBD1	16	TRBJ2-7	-	TGTGCCAGCAGCTTAGGCGGACAGGGCCGGTCCTACGAGCAGTACTTC	CASSLGGQGRSYEQYF
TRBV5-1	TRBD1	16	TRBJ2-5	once	TGCGCCAGCAGCTCGGCCTTGACAGGGGGCCTTGAGACCCAGTACTTC	CASSSALTGGLETQYF
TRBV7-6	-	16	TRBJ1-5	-	TGTGCCAGCAGCCCCTTCGACAGTTATAGCAATCAGCCCCAGCATTTT	CASSPFDSYSNQPQHF
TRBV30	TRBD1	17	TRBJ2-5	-	TGTGCCTGGAGTCTCGGACAGGGGGTTCTGGGCCAAGAGACCCAGTACTTC	CAWSLGQGVLGQETQYF
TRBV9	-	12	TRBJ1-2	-	TGTGCCAGCAGCGCGGAGCCGGCTGGCTACACCTTC	CASSAEPAGYTF
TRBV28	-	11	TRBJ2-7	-	TGTGCCAGCAGTCCGGGGAGACTACAGTACTTC	CASSPGRLQYF
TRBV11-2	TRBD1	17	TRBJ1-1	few	TGTGCCAGCAGCGGCCCGGACAGGACCAGGTTCGCCACTGAAGCTTTCTTT	CASSGPDRTRFATEAFF
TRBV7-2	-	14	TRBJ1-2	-	TGTGCCAGCAGCTTAGGAGCGTTGGACTATGGCTACACCTTC	CASSLGALDYGYTF
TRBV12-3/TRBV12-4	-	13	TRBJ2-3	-	TGTGCTAGCGAGCCAGGGGGCACAGATACGCAGTATTTT	CASEPGGTDTQYF
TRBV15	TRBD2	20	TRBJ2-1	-	TGTGCCACCAGCAGAGTAGGCAGAGGAATGGATAGCGGGATCTACAATGAGCAGTTCTTC	CATSRVGRGMDSGIYNEQFF
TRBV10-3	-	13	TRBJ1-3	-	TGTGCCATCAGTGGGGGGCTTGGAAACACCATATATTTT	CAISGGLGNTIYF
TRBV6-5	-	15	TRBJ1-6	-	TGTGCCAGCAGTTACTCCATCGAGAGGAATTCACCCCTCCACTTT	CASSYSIERNSPLHF
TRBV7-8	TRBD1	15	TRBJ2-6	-	TGTGCCAGCAGCCGAGTGGGACAGGTATCTGGCGTCCTGACTTTC	CASSRVGQVSGVLTF
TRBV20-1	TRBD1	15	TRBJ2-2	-	TGCAGTGCTAGTGATTACAGGGGGCGCGGCGGGGAGCTGTTTTTT	CSASDYRGRGGELFF
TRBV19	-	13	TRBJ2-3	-	TGTGCCAGTAGTGGGCGGGGCACAGATACGCAGTATTTT	CASSGRGTDTQYF
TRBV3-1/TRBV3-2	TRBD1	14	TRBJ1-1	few	TGTGCCAGCAGCCCTCACAGGGGTCGGACTGAAGCTTTCTTT	CASSPHRGRTEAFF
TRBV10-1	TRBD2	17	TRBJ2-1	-	TGCGCCAGCTCCTGGACTAGCGGGGCCCCAATCTACAATGAGCAGTTCTTC	CASSWTSGAPIYNEQFF
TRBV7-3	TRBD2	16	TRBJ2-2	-	TGTGCCAGCAGCTTAACGCTAGCGGGGGGCCCCGGGGAGCTGTTTTTT	CASSLTLAGGPGELFF
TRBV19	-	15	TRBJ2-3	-	TGTGCCAGTAGTCAGCCCCGGGGGGCGATAGATACGCAGTATTTT	CASSQPRGAIDTQYF
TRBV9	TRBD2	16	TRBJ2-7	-	TGTGCCAGCAGTTCCCACGGGACTAGCGGTCTGTACGAGCAGTACTTC	CASSSHGTSGLYEQYF
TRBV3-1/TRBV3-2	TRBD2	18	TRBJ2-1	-	TGTGCCAGCAGCCAAGAATTAGGGGGTAGCGGGAACTACAATGAGCAGTTCTTC	CASSQELGGSGNYNEQFF
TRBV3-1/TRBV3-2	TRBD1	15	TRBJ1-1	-	TGTGCCAGCAGCCAAGTGACAGGGGCCGTTCAGGGAGCTTTCTTT	CASSQVTGAVQGAFF
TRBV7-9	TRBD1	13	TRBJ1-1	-	TGTGCCAGCAGCGCGGGACAGCACACTGAAGCTTTCTTT	CASSAGQHTEAFF
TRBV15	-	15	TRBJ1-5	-	TGTGCCACCAGCAGAGAGGTGCAGGCCAATCAGCCCCAGCATTTT	CATSREVQANQPQHF
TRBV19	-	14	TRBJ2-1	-	TGTGCCAGTAGTGTTCACAGCTCCTACAATGAGCAGTTCTTC	CASSVHSSYNEQFF
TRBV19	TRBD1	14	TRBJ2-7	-	TGTGCCAGTAGTCCGGGACAGGGGGGGTACGAGCAGTACTTC	CASSPGQGGYEQYF
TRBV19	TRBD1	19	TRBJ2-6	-	TGTGCCAGTAGTAAATCGAATACAGGGGGCTCCTCTGGGGCCAACGTCCTGACTTTC	CASSKSNTGGSSGANVLTF
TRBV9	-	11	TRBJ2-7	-	TGTGCCAGCACCCATACGCGTGAGCAGTACTTC	CASTHTREQYF
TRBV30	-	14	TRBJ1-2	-	TGTGCCTGGAGTGTAGCGGGCGTTGAGTATGGCTACACCTTC	CAWSVAGVEYGYTF